These 30 T cell receptor beta chains came from one sample sequenced in a study of T cell changes during pregnancy in multiple sclerosis. Profiled with immunoSEQ multiplex PCR; TCRdb holds only in-frame clones, not every one. Of about 65,000 clones listed, around 92% were seen once; the top ten hold approximately 2.8%. Sequenced here: CD8+ T cells from peripheral blood mononuclear cells, sampled in the third trimester of pregnancy. The source is a female donor in good health, enrolled as a control in a pregnancy study.

The genes are TRBV5-5 and TRBJ2-7; possibly TRBD1 for D (5 bases). In germline, CDR1 is SGHKS, CDR2 YYEKEE (reference sequence). This CDR3 spans 14 amino acids. The ends were cut back, 4 bases at V and 2 bases at J, with 13 bases in the middle. DNA for the CDR3: TGTGCCAGCAGCAACCCGACAGCCGCCTACGAGCAGTACTTC. Translation: CASSNPTAAYEQYF.

The chain is built from TRBV27 and TRBJ1-5; 10 bases match TRBD1. The CDR3 covers 16 residues. Trimming removed 5 bases from V and 7 bases from J; junction bases left unmatched: 11. Looked up from germline, CDR1 is MNHEY and CDR2 is SMNVEV (reference sequence). The CDR3, as DNA: TGTGCCAGCAGTCCGTCGACAGGGGGCGCTGGACAGCCCCAGCATTTT. Translating it yields CASSPSTGGAGQPQHF.

The chain couples TRBV25-1 to TRBJ1-4, with D unresolved. Germline V gene sequence: CDR1 MGHDK, CDR2 SYGVNS. Trimming took 4 bases from V and 7 from J, leaving 4 bases between them. The CDR3 totals 11 residues. CDR3 loop: CASSGGEKLFF. The CDR3 coding sequence is TGTGCCAGCAGTGGCGGTGAAAAACTGTTTTTT.

The chain joins TRBV9 to TRBJ1-1, with D possibly being TRBD1 (6 bases). This CDR3 has 15 amino acids. Germline CDR1 and CDR2: SGDLS and YYNGEE. The germline V and J ends were trimmed by 1 base and 1 base, with 11 bases remaining between them. CDR3 in amino acids: CASSVNGGQNTEAFF. The CDR3 nucleotides read TGTGCCAGCAGCGTAAACGGGGGGCAGAACACTGAAGCTTTCTTT.

The rearrangement joins TRBV4-2 to TRBJ2-5; 10 positions match TRBD2. The CDR3 runs 19 residues. V was pared by 2 bases and J by 2 bases, with 14 bases of the junction left unmatched. The V gene's germline CDR1 is LGHNA and CDR2 YNFKEQ. The CDR3 region is CASSQMERASGGPQETQYF. CDR3 coding DNA: TGTGCCAGCAGCCAAATGGAACGGGCTAGCGGGGGACCACAAGAGACCCAGTACTTC.

The chain recombines TRBV30 with TRBJ2-1, with 7 bases lining up with TRBD2. This CDR3 spans 15 amino acids. The V and J ends lost 1 base and 8 bases, in that order; junction bases with no gene match: 11. Germline V gene data show CDR1 as GTSNPN and CDR2 as SVGIG (reference sequence). CDR3 loop: CAWSALGGSGDEQFF. CDR3 in DNA: TGTGCCTGGAGTGCGCTGGGGGGGTCCGGGGATGAGCAGTTCTTC.

This chain joins TRBV27 and TRBJ1-1, with 8 bases that match TRBD1. The CDR3 runs 12 residues. With 3 bases clipped from V and 7 bases from J, the junction kept 1 base outside the gene matches. Looked up from germline, CDR1 is MNHEY and CDR2 is SMNVEV (reference sequence). In DNA form, the CDR3 reads TGTGCCAGCAGTTTCGGACAGGGTGAAGCTTTCTTT. Protein: CASSFGQGEAFF.

V usage is TRBV6-4 and J usage is TRBJ1-1; D is perhaps TRBD1 (5 bases). Trimming stripped 2 bases from V and 1 base from J, with 11 bases between. The CDR3 is made up of 15 amino acids. Germline CDR1 reads MRHNA; CDR2 reads SNTAGT. CDR3 sequence (DNA): TGTGCCAGCAGTGACAGCGGGGCAGAGAACACTGAAGCTTTCTTT. This codes for CASSDSGAENTEAFF.

The chain carries TRBV27 and TRBJ2-1; perhaps TRBD2 as D (5 bases). The length of the CDR3 is 13 residues. CDR1 MNHEY and CDR2 SMNVEV come from the germline V gene (reference sequence). V lost 8 bases to trimming and J lost 7 bases, with 15 bases between them. CDR3 DNA sequence: TGTGCCAGCCTAGAGAGGGTTCGAAATGAGCAGTTCTTC. Protein sequence: CASLERVRNEQFF.

V gene TRBV13 combines with J gene TRBJ1-4; 7 nucleotides align to TRBD1. Losses at the gene ends were 5 bases for V and 6 bases for J; bases not matched to a gene: 9. Germline loops: CDR1 PRHDT, CDR2 FYEKMQ (reference sequence). CDR3 length: 15 residues. CDR3 DNA: TGTGCCAGCAGCCCGACAAGGGGGCGGGATGAAAAACTGTTTTTT. Its translation: CASSPTRGRDEKLFF.

CDR3 nucleotide sequence: TGTGCCAGCAGTTCCGCCCGGGAGCAGTACTTC. It translates to CASSSAREQYF. The rearrangement uses TRBV27 and TRBJ2-7; D unclear. CDR3 length: 11 amino acids. V was trimmed by 4 bases and J by 7 bases, leaving 8 bases between them. The germline CDR1 and CDR2 sequences are MNHEY and SMNVEV (reference sequence).

The DNA of the CDR3 is TGCGCCAGCAGCTTAAGAGGAGGCAGTAGCGGGGGGCCCACAGATACGCAGTATTTT. Residues: CASSLRGGSSGGPTDTQYF. This rearrangement joins TRBV4-1 to TRBJ2-3; TRBD2 matches at 10 bases. CDR1 is MGHRA and CDR2 is YSYEKL in the germline V gene. J was trimmed by 2 bases and V by 5 bases; bases with no gene match: 16. The CDR3 runs 19 residues.

The chain carries TRBV5-4 and TRBJ1-3; D might be TRBD1 (5 bases). Germline CDR1 is SGHNT and CDR2 is YYREEE (reference sequence). The CDR3 is 17 amino acids. Trimming shortened V by 0 bases and J by 0 bases, and 13 bases separated the two germline ends. The CDR3 DNA sequence: TGTGCCAGCAGCTTGGCTGTCGCGGGACTCTCTGGAAACACCATATATTTT. It is translated as CASSLAVAGLSGNTIYF. The whole variable domain, filled in from reference TRBV5-4 and TRBJ1-3, reads ETGVTQSPTHLIKTRGQQVTLRCSSQSGHNTVSWYQQALGQGPQFIFQYYREEENGRGNFPPRFSGLQFPNYSSELNVNALELDDSALYLCASSLAVAGLSGNTIYFGEGSWLTVV.

This clone was picked up one time. The chain combines TRBV14 with TRBJ2-5; 11 bases fit TRBD1. The CDR3 is 17 amino acids. Unmatched junction bases numbered 9, after V lost 1 base and J lost 5 bases. Looked up from germline, CDR1 is SGHDN and CDR2 is FVKESK. CDR3 sequence: CASSQALLGQGAETQYF. CDR3 bases: TGTGCCAGCAGCCAAGCCCTGCTCGGACAGGGGGCCGAGACCCAGTACTTC.

The genes are TRBV27 and TRBJ2-7, with D possibly being TRBD2 (5 bases). Germline V gene data show CDR1 as MNHEY and CDR2 as SMNVEV (reference sequence). The CDR3 runs 12 residues. V was pared by 3 bases and J by 7 bases, with 10 bases between. This CDR3 is CASSFRGSEQYF. In nucleotides, the CDR3 is TGTGCCAGCAGTTTCCGAGGGTCTGAGCAGTACTTC.

V gene TRBV7-8 combines with J gene TRBJ2-1; 12 positions match TRBD2. Germline values: CDR1 SGHVS, CDR2 FQNEAQ. This CDR3 contains 17 residues. V dropped 4 bases and J dropped 4; count of bases not matched to a gene: 8. The CDR3 reads CASSSFGGTSGYNEQFF. CDR3 DNA sequence: TGTGCCAGCAGCTCCTTTGGCGGGACTAGCGGGTACAATGAGCAGTTCTTC.

The CDR3, as DNA: TGCGCCAGCAGCCAAGCGGTGTCCTACGAGCAGTACTTC. Its translation: CASSQAVSYEQYF. This chain uses TRBV4-1 with TRBJ2-7; D is uncertain. Between the trimmed V and J ends, which lost 1 base and 1 base, there was a span of 5 bases. Germline CDR1 MGHRA, CDR2 YSYEKL. The length of the CDR3 is 13 residues.

V is TRBV5-8 and J is TRBJ2-7; 9 bases are shared with TRBD2. Germline CDR1 is SGHTS and CDR2 is YDEGEE. The length of the CDR3 is 18 residues. V shed 0 bases and J 1 base; nucleotides not matched to a gene: 11. In DNA form, the CDR3 reads TGTGCCAGCAGCTTGGAAGTAGCGGGGGCGATAGATTCCTACGAGCAGTACTTC. Residues: CASSLEVAGAIDSYEQYF. The whole variable domain, filled in from reference TRBV5-8 and TRBJ2-7, reads EAGVTQSPTHLIKTRGQQATLRCSPISGHTSVYWYQQALGLGLQFLLWYDEGEERNRGNFPPRFSGRQFPNYSSELNVNALELEDSALYLCASSLEVAGAIDSYEQYFGPGTRLTVT.

This chain connects TRBV2 to TRBJ2-7, with 8 bases fitting TRBD1. The V gene's germline CDR1 is SNHLY and CDR2 FYNNEI. The ends lost 7 bases at V and 0 bases at J; junction bases unmatched: 5. The CDR3 sequence is 14 residues long. CDR3 protein: CASKDRANSYEQYF. The CDR3 DNA reads TGTGCCAGCAAGGACAGGGCCAACTCCTACGAGCAGTACTTC.

V and J are TRBV5-4 and TRBJ2-7; 9 nucleotides align to TRBD1. With V trimmed by 2 bases and J by 3 bases, 9 bases remained unmatched. Per the germline V gene, CDR1 is SGHNT and CDR2 is YYREEE (reference sequence). This CDR3 contains 16 residues. CDR3 amino acids: CASSFYTRTGDYEQYF. CDR3 sequence (DNA): TGTGCCAGCAGCTTTTACACCAGGACAGGGGACTACGAGCAGTACTTC.

J is TRBJ2-5 and V is TRBV27, with a weak D call TRBD1 (5 bases). Between the trimmed V and J ends, which lost 6 bases and 2 bases, there was a span of 16 bases. CDR3 length equals 15 residues. Germline CDR1 reads MNHEY; CDR2 reads SMNVEV (reference sequence). CDR3 DNA sequence: TGTGCCAGCAGCTCGACTGACAGTTCGCAAGAGACCCAGTACTTC. This gives the protein CASSSTDSSQETQYF.

The chain has TRBV6-5 and TRBJ2-3; 8 nucleotides align to TRBD2. The germline V gene encodes CDR1 MNHEY and CDR2 SVGAGI. V lost 0 bases to trimming and J lost 2 bases; unmatched junction nucleotides: 1. The CDR3 contains 15 residues. CDR3 loop: CASSYSGLDTDTQYF. CDR3 DNA: TGTGCCAGCAGTTACTCGGGACTAGACACAGATACGCAGTATTTT.

The CDR3: CASSPMNTGELFF. In DNA form, the CDR3 reads TGTGCCAGCAGCCCAATGAACACCGGGGAGCTGTTTTTT. This rearrangement joins TRBV6-4 to TRBJ2-2; D unresolved. The germline V and J ends were trimmed by 6 bases and 1 base, with 6 bases remaining between them. This CDR3 spans 13 amino acids. CDR1 and CDR2 (germline): MRHNA, SNTAGT.

This chain links TRBV2 with TRBJ1-1, with D perhaps matching TRBD1 (5 bases). This CDR3 comprises 14 residues. Trimming cost V 3 bases and J 4 bases, with 12 bases left between them. Germline-derived CDR1 and CDR2 are SNHLY and FYNNEI. The CDR3 DNA reads as TGTGCCAGCAGTGATGAGCAGGGTATCACTGAAGCTTTCTTT. Its translation: CASSDEQGITEAFF.

The rearrangement joins TRBV2 to TRBJ2-5; TRBD1 is a possible D gene (5 bases). This CDR3 is built from 12 residues. Germline V lookup: CDR1 SNHLY, CDR2 FYNNEI. The V gene lost 6 bases and the J gene lost 7 bases, with 12 bases spanning the gap. In nucleotides, the CDR3 is TGTGCCAGCAGGGTCAGGGTTGGGACCCAGTACTTC. Its protein product is CASRVRVGTQYF.

This rearrangement joins TRBV7-2 to TRBJ2-3; D is undetermined. CDR1 and CDR2 from the germline V gene are SGHTA and FQGNSA. The CDR3 has 13 residues. V lost 5 bases, J lost 0 bases, and 6 bases lay in between. The CDR3 nucleotides are TGTGCCAGCAGCCTAATTAGCACAGATACGCAGTATTTT. Translating gives CASSLISTDTQYF.

The V gene is TRBV5-6, the J gene TRBJ2-3; 10 bases map to TRBD2. V trimming: 0 bases; J trimming: 7 bases; junction bases outside the gene matches: 5. The CDR3 is 15 residues long. The germline V gene has CDR1 SGHDT and CDR2 YYEEEE. The CDR3 loop is CASSLAGLAMNTQYF. For the CDR3, the DNA is TGTGCCAGCAGCTTGGCGGGACTAGCGATGAATACGCAGTATTTT.

The CDR3 region has the DNA TGTGCCAGCAGCTCTTCCCGGGTGCAAAGCTCCTATAATTCACCCCTCCACTTT. Protein: CASSSSRVQSSYNSPLHF. The rearrangement links TRBV7-9 to TRBJ1-6, with D hard to call. Germline V lookup: CDR1 SEHNR, CDR2 FQNEAQ (reference sequence). The V gene lost 4 bases and the J gene lost 0 bases, with 16 bases spanning the gap. The CDR3 covers 18 residues.

The chain has TRBV4-3 and TRBJ2-7; 9 bases are a match to TRBD1. Germline values: CDR1 LGHNA, CDR2 YSLEER. The CDR3 runs 15 residues. The J segment lost 4 bases and the V segment lost 2 bases, leaving 6 bases of the junction unmatched. The CDR3 is CASSQLDRGGYEQYF. Here the CDR3 DNA reads TGCGCCAGCAGCCAACTGGACAGGGGTGGGTACGAGCAGTACTTC.

This sequence joins TRBV7-2 and TRBJ1-5; a weak D match, TRBD1 (5 bases). Trimming shortened V by 0 bases and J by 0 bases, and 9 bases separated the two germline ends. The CDR3 totals 16 residues. Germline-derived CDR1 and CDR2 are SGHTA and FQGNSA. The DNA for the CDR3 is TGTGCCAGCAGCTTAGCGACAGATTATAGCAATCAGCCCCAGCATTTT. This codes for CASSLATDYSNQPQHF.